The 7 T cell receptor beta chains in this list originate from one sample, sequenced in a study of blood T cells in healthy people across ages. A sample-barcoded 5' primer and a J-beta primer mix were used in a second PCR of about 6 to 12 cycles. Using its own MiXCR run on the 5' RACE reads, TCRdb lists one record per CDR3 protein. The table lists fewer than 900,000 distinct CDR3 sequences, 40% to 45% of them singletons. Material for sequencing was blood. The receptor source for this set is a woman aged 60-70 years in good health.

This clonotype was observed a handful of times. The chain employs TRBV7-8 and TRBJ2-5, with 9 nucleotides matching TRBD1. TRBJ2-7 explains the end of the DNA better; the J call may be wrong. The CDR3 sequence is 15 residues long. Germline V gene sequence: CDR1 SGHVS, CDR2 FQNEAQ. The CDR3 loop reads CASSLMGGQGYEQYF. CDR3 nucleotides: TGTGCCAGCAGCTTAATGGGGGGACAGGGCTACGAGCAGTACTTC.

Details on this clonotype: Germline is not matched at one junction end, which may reflect a read error. This chain uses TRBV5-1 with TRBJ2-1; D is unclear. The end of the DNA aligns better with TRBJ2-7, so the J call may be wrong. The CDR3 is made up of 14 amino acids. CDR1 and CDR2 from the germline V gene are SGHRS and YFSETQ. The DNA for the CDR3 is TGCGCCTGCAGCTTGGCCGAGGCGAGCAATGAGCAGTACTTC. Its protein is CACSLAEASNEQYF.

The chain has TRBV9 and TRBJ2-1; 8 positions match TRBD2. This CDR3 has 15 residues. The germline V gene has CDR1 SGDLS and CDR2 YYNGEE. The V segment lost 6 bases and the J segment 8 bases; nucleotides outside the gene matches: 13. The CDR3 region has the DNA TGTGCCAGCACCAGAAGCGGGAGAGGGACCCATGAGCAGTTCTTC. Translating gives CASTRSGRGTHEQFF.

This chain uses TRBV29-1 with TRBJ1-1, with D perhaps TRBD1 (5 bases). CDR1 SQVTM and CDR2 ANQGSEA come from the germline V gene. V shed 6 bases and J shed 5 bases, with 13 bases lying between them. The CDR3 loop spans 12 amino acids. CDR3 protein: CSVTQGGTEAFF. DNA of the CDR3: TGCAGCGTAACCCAGGGTGGAACTGAAGCTTTCTTT.

This clonotype was seen many times. The rearrangement links TRBV7-2 to TRBJ2-3, with 7 bases lining up with TRBD2. Germline CDR1 SGHTA, CDR2 FQGNSA. The CDR3 spans 15 residues. V shed 4 bases and J 4 bases; nucleotides not matched to a gene: 8. CDR3 sequence: CASSYGLVVADTQYF. CDR3 bases: TGTGCCAGCAGCTACGGACTAGTCGTAGCAGATACGCAGTATTTT.

In this sample, this clonotype turned up a few times. V and J are TRBV20-1 and TRBJ2-1, with 7 bases matching TRBD2. Trimming took 6 bases from V and 7 from J; bases not matched to a gene: 12. The CDR3 extends over 14 amino acids. Germline V gene lookup returns CDR1 DFQATT and CDR2 SNEGSKA (reference sequence). The CDR3: CSAAASGIPNEQFF. The DNA for the CDR3 is TGCAGTGCCGCGGCCAGCGGGATTCCTAATGAGCAGTTCTTC.

This clonotype was observed a handful of times. The junction departs from germline at one end; a sequencing error may be responsible. The chain combines TRBV4-2 with TRBJ2-5, with 16 bases identical to TRBD2. There are 17 residues in the CDR3. Germline V gene sequence: CDR1 LGHNA, CDR2 YNFKEQ. DNA for the CDR3: TGTGCCTGCAGCCAAGGGACTAGCGGGAGGGGGCAAGAGACCCAGTACTTC. Its protein product is CACSQGTSGRGQETQYF.